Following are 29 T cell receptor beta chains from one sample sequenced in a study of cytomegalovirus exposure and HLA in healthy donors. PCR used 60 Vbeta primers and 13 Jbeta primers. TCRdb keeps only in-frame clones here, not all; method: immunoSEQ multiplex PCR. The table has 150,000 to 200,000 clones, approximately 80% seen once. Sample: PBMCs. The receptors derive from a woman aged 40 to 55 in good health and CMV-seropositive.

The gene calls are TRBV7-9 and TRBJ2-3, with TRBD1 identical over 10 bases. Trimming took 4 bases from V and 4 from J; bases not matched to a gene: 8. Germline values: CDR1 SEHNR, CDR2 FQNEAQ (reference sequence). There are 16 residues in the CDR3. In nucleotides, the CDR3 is TGTGCCAGCAGCTCCGGACAGGGGGTGATAGCAGATACGCAGTATTTT. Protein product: CASSSGQGVIADTQYF.

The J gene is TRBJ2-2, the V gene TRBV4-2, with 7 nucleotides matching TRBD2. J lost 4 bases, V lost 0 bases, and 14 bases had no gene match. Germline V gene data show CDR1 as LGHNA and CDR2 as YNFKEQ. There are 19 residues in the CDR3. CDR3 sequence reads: CASSQELAAPAGLTGELFF. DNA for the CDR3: TGTGCCAGCAGCCAAGAACTCGCGGCTCCAGCGGGGCTCACCGGGGAGCTGTTTTTT.

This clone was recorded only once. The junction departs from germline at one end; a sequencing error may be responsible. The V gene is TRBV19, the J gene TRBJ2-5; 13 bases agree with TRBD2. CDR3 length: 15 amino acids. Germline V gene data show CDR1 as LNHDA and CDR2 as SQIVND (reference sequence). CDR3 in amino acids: CAGSRLAGGGETQYF. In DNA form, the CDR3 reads TGTGCCGGTAGTAGACTAGCGGGGGGTGGTGAGACCCAGTACTTC.

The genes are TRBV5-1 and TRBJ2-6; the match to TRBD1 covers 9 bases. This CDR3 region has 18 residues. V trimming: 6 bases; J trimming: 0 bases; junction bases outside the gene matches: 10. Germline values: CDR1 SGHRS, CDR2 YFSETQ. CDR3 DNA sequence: TGCGCCAGCACCTACCAGGGACAGGGCGGCTCTGGGGCCAACGTCCTGACTTTC. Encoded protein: CASTYQGQGGSGANVLTF.

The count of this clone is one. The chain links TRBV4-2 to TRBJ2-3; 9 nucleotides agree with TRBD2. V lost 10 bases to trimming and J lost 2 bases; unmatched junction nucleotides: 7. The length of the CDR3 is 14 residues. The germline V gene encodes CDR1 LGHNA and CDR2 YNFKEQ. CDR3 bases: TGTGCCATATGCGGGGGGGCGGCCACAGATACGCAGTATTTT. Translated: CAICGGAATDTQYF.

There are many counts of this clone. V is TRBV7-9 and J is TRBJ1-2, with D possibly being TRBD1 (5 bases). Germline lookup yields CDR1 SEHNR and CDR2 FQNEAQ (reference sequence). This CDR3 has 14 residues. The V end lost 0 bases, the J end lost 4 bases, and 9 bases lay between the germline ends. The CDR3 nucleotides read TGTGCCAGCAGCTTAGCCAGGGTAGGCTATGGCTACACCTTC. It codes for CASSLARVGYGYTF.

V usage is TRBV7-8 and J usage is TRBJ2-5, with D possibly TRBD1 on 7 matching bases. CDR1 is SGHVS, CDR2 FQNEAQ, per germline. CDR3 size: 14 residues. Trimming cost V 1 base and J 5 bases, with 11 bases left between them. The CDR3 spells CASSLGAGGETQYF. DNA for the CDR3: TGTGCCAGCAGCTTAGGGGCAGGGGGGGAGACCCAGTACTTC.

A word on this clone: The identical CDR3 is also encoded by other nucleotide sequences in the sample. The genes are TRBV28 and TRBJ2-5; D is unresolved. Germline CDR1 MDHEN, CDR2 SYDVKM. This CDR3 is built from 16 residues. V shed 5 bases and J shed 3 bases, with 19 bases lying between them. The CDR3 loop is CASSIHRGEREETQYF. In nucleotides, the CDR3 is TGTGCCAGCAGTATCCACCGCGGAGAGAGAGAAGAGACCCAGTACTTC. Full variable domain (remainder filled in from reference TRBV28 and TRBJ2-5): DVKVTQSSRYLVKRTGEKVFLECVQDMDHENMFWYRQDPGLGLRLIYFSYDVKMKEKGDIPEGYSVSREKKERFSLILESASTNQTSMYLCASSIHRGEREETQYFGPGTRLLVL.

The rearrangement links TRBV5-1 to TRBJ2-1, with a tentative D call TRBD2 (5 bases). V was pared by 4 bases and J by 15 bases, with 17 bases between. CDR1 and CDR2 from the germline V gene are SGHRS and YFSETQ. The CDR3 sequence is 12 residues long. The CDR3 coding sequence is TGCGCCAGCAGCGATCCAACGGGGAGCTGGTTCTTC. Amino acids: CASSDPTGSWFF.

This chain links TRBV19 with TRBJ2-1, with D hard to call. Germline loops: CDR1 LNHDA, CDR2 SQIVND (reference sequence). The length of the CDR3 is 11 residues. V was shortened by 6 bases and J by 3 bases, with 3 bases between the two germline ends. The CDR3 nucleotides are TGTGCCAGTAGCAACTACAATGAGCAGTTCTTC. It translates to CASSNYNEQFF.

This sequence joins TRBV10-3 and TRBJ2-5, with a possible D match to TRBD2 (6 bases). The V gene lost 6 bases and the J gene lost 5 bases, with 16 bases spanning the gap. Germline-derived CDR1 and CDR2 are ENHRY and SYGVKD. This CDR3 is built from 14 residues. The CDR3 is CAISLTGEGETQYF. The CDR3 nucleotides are TGTGCCATCAGCCTGACGGGGGAAGGGGAGACCCAGTACTTC.

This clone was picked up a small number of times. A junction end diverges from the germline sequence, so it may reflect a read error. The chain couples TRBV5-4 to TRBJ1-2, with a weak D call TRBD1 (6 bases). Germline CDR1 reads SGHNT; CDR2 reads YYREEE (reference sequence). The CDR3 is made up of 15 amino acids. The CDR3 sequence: CASSQVAGGAYGYTF. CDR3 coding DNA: TGCGCCAGCAGCCAAGTGGCTGGGGGGGCCTATGGCTACACCTTC.

CDR3 residues: CASSQDDRVLDGYTF. DNA of the CDR3: TGTGCCAGCTCCCAGGACGACAGGGTTTTGGATGGCTACACCTTC. The V gene is TRBV18, the J gene TRBJ1-2; 7 positions agree with TRBD1. V trimming: 6 bases; J trimming: 6 bases; junction bases outside the gene matches: 13. This CDR3 has 15 amino acids. Per the germline V gene, CDR1 is KGHSH and CDR2 is LQKENI.

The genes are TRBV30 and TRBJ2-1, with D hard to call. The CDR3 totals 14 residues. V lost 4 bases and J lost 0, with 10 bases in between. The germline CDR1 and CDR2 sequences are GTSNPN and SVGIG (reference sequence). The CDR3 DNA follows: TGTGCCTGGATTTCAGGTAGCTCCTACAATGAGCAGTTCTTC. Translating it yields CAWISGSSYNEQFF.

This CDR3 is CASSVGRGSTEAFF. Here the CDR3 DNA reads TGTGCCAGCAGTGTTGGCAGGGGATCCACTGAAGCTTTCTTT. The V call is TRBV2, the J call TRBJ1-1; a possible D gene is TRBD1 (6 bases). Germline CDR1 is SNHLY and CDR2 is FYNNEI. Trimming pared 4 bases from V and 4 bases from J, leaving 13 bases between. The CDR3 extends over 14 amino acids.

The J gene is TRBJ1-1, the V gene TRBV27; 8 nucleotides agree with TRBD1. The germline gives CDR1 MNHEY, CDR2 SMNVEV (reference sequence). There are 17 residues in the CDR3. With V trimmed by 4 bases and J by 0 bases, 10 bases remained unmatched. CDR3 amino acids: CASSSPSGGAVNTEAFF. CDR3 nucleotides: TGTGCCAGCAGTTCCCCCTCAGGGGGCGCGGTGAACACTGAAGCTTTCTTT.

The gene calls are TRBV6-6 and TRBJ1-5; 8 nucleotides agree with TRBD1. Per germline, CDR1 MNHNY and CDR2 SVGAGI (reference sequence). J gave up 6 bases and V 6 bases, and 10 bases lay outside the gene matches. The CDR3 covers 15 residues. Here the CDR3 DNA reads TGTGCCAGCAGCTATGATCAGGGGGCCGCTCAGCCCCAGCATTTT. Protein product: CASSYDQGAAQPQHF.

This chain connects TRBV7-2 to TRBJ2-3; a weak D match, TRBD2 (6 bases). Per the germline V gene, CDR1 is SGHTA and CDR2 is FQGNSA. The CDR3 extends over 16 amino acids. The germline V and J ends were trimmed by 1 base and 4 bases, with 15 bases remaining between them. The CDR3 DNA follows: TGTGCCAGCAGCTTAGAAACGGGGGTGTTATCAGATACGCAGTATTTT. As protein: CASSLETGVLSDTQYF.

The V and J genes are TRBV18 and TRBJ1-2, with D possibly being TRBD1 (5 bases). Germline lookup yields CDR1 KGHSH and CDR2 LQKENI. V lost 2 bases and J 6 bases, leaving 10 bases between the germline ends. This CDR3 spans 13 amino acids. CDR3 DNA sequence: TGTGCCAGCTCACCAGGGGCAGATGATGGCTACACCTTC. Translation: CASSPGADDGYTF.

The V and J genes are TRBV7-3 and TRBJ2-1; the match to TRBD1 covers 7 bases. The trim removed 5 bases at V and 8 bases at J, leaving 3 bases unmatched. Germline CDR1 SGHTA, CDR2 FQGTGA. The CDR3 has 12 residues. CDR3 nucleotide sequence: TGTGCCAGCAGCAACAGGGGCGATGAGCAGTTCTTC. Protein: CASSNRGDEQFF.

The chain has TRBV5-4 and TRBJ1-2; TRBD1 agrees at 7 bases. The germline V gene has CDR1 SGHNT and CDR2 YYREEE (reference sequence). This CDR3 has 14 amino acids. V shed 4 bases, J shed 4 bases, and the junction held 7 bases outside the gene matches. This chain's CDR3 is CASSPTQGFYGYTF. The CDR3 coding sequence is TGTGCCAGCAGCCCCACACAGGGGTTCTATGGCTACACCTTC.

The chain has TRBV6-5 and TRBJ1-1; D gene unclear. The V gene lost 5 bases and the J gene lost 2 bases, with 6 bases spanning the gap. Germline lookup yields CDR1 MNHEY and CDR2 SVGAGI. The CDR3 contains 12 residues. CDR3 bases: TGTGCCAGCAGTGGGAGAAACACTGAAGCTTTCTTT. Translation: CASSGRNTEAFF.

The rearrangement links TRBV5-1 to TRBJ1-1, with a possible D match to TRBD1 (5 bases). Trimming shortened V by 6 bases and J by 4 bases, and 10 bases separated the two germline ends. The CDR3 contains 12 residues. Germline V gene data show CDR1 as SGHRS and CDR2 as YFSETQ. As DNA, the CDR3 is TGCGCCAGCAAGCAGGGTCCCACTGAAGCTTTCTTT. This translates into CASKQGPTEAFF.

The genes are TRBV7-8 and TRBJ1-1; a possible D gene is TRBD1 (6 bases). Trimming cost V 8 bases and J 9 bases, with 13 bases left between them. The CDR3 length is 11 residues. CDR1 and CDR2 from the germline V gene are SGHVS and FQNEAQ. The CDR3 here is CASGRTVQAFF. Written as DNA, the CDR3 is TGTGCCAGCGGCCGGACAGTACAAGCTTTCTTT.

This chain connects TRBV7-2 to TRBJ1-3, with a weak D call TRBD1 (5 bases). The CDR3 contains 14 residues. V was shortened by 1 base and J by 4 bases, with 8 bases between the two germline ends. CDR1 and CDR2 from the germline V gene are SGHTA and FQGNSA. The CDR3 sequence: CASSLVRVGNTIYF. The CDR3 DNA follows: TGTGCCAGCAGCTTAGTCAGGGTCGGAAACACCATATATTTT.

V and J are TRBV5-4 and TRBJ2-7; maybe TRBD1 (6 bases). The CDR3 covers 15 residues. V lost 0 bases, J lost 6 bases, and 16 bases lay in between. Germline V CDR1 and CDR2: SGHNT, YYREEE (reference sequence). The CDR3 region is CASSLGNREFGEQYF. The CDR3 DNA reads TGTGCCAGCAGCTTGGGAAACAGGGAGTTCGGCGAGCAGTACTTC.

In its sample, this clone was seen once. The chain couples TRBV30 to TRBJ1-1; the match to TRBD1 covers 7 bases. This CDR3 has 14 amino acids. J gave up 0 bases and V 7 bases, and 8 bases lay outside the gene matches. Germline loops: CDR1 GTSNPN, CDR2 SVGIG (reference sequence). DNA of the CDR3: TGTGCCTCTGGACAGGAGGTGATGAACACTGAAGCTTTCTTT. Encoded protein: CASGQEVMNTEAFF. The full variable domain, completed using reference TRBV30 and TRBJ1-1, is SQTIHQWPATLVQPVGSPLSLECTVEGTSNPNLYWYRQAAGRGLQLLFYSVGIGQISSEVPQNLSASRPQDRQFILSSKKLLLSDSGFYLCASGQEVMNTEAFFGQGTRLTVV.

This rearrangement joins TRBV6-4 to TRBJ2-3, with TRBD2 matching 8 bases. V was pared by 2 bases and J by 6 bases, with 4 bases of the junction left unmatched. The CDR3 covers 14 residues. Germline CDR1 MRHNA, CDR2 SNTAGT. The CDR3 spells CASSDTGGADTQYF. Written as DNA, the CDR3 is TGTGCCAGCAGTGACACCGGGGGGGCGGATACGCAGTATTTT.

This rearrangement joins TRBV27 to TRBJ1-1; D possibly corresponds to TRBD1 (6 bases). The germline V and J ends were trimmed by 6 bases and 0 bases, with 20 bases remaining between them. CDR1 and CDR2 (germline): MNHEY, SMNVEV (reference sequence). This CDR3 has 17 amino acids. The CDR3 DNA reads TGTGCCAGCAGGGGGGGGACATACGGGTACATGAACACTGAAGCTTTCTTT. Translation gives CASRGGTYGYMNTEAFF.